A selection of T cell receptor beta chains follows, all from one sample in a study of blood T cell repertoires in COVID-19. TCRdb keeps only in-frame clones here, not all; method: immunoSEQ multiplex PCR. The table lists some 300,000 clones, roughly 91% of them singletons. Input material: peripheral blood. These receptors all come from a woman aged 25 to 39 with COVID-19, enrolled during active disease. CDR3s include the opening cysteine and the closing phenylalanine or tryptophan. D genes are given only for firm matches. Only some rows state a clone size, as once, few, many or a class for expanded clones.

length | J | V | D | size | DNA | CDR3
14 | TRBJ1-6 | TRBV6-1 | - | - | TGTGCCAGCAGTTGGACAGTACATAATTCACCCCTCCACTTT | CASSWTVHNSPLHF
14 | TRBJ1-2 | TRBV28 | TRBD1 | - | TGTGCCAGCCGACCGGGACAGGGGACCTATGGCTACACCTTC | CASRPGQGTYGYTF
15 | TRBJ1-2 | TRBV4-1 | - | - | TGCGCCAGCAGCCAAGCCAGAGGCCAGAGCTATGGCTACACCTTC | CASSQARGQSYGYTF
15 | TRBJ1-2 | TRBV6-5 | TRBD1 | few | TGTGCCAGCAGTTCCCCGACAGGGGGACACTATGGCTACACCTTC | CASSSPTGGHYGYTF
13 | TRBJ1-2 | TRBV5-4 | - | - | TGTGCCAGCAGCCTCCGGGACTCAGGTGGCTACACCTTC | CASSLRDSGGYTF
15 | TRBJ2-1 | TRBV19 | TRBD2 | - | TGTGCCAGTAGTATCAGGGCGGGGGGGCGAAATGAGCAGTTCTTC | CASSIRAGGRNEQFF
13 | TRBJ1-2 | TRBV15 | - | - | TGTGCCACCAGCCGGGAGGCACTAAGGGGCTACACCTTC | CATSREALRGYTF
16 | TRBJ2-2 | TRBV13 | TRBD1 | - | TGTGCCAGCAGCCCCAGGGGGACAGGGGGCCTTCGGGAGCTGTTTTTT | CASSPRGTGGLRELFF
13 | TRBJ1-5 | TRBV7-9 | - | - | TGTGCCAGCAGCCCCGAACGGGAGCAGCCCCAGCATTTT | CASSPEREQPQHF
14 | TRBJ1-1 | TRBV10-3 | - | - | TGTGCCATGCGCGGCTCTGCCCAAGGCACTGAAGCTTTCTTT | CAMRGSAQGTEAFF
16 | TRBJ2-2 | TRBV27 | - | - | TGTGCCAGCAGTTTATCGGCGGGGTTGGGGACCGGGGAGCTGTTTTTT | CASSLSAGLGTGELFF
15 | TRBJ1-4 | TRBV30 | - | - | TGTGCCTGGAGTAGGCAGGGTGCAACTAATGAAAAACTGTTTTTT | CAWSRQGATNEKLFF
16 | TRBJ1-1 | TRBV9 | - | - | TGTGCCAGCAGCCAAACCCGCGCGGCCAGGAACACTGAAGCTTTCTTT | CASSQTRAARNTEAFF
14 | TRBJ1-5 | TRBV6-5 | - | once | TGTGCCAGCAGTATACGGGAGCGTGGTCAGCCCCAGCATTTT | CASSIRERGQPQHF
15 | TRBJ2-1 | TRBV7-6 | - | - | TGTGCCAGCAGGGTGGACACTTCTTCCTACAATGAGCAGTTCTTC | CASRVDTSSYNEQFF
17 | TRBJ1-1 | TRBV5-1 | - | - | TGCGCCAGCGCTGCGGGAGAGGTACTCCGGGGAGGCACTGAAGCTTTCTTT | CASAAGEVLRGGTEAFF
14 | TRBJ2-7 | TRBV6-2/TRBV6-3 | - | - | TGTGCCAGCAGTTACTCGGTTCAGGGCGTCGAGCAGTACTTC | CASSYSVQGVEQYF
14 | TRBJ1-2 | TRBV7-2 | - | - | TGTGCCAGCAGCTCGTTGCAGGGGATTGATGGCTACACCTTC | CASSSLQGIDGYTF
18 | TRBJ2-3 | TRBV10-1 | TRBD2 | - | TGCGCCAGCAGTGAGTCTTACTCTAGCGGGGGGTACACAGATACGCAGTATTTT | CASSESYSSGGYTDTQYF
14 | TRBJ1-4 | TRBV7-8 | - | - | TGTGCCAGCAGTTTGAGCCGGGTCAATGAAAAACTGTTTTTT | CASSLSRVNEKLFF
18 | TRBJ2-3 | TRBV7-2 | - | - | TGTGCCAGCAGCTTAGTGGGGATTGGGACTGGAAACACAGATACGCAGTATTTT | CASSLVGIGTGNTDTQYF
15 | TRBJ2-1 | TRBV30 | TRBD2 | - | TGTGCCGAAGGGGCACTAGCGGGGGGGCCCAATGAGCAGTTCTTC | CAEGALAGGPNEQFF
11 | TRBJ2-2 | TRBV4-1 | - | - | TGCGCCAGCGCGGGCTCCGGGGAGCTGTTTTTT | CASAGSGELFF
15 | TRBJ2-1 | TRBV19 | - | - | TGTGCCAGTATAGGAACAGGGCGCTCCTACAATGAGCAGTTCTTC | CASIGTGRSYNEQFF
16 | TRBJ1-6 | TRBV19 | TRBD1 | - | TGTGCCAGTAATTCCAGACCAGGGACAGGGAATTCACCCCTCCACTTT | CASNSRPGTGNSPLHF
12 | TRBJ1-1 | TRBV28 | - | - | TGTGCCAGCAGTTTACAGGTGACTGAAGCTTTCTTT | CASSLQVTEAFF
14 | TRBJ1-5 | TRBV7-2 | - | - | TGTGCCAGCAGCCCGCGGGCCGGTAATCAGCCCCAGCATTTT | CASSPRAGNQPQHF
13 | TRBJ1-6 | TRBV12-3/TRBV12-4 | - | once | TGTGCCAGCAGCCCCAGCTATAATTCACCCCTCCACTTT | CASSPSYNSPLHF
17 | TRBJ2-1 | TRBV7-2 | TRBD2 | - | TGTGCCAGCAGCTCCCTTGGGGGACTAGTTATTAGGAATGAGCAGTTCTTC | CASSSLGGLVIRNEQFF
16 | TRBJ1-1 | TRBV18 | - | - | TGTGCCAGCTCACTCACCAGGGTAAACATGAACACTGAAGCTTTCTTT | CASSLTRVNMNTEAFF
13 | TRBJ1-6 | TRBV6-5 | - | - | TGTGCCAGCAGGGGCGGGATTAATTCACCCCTCCACTTT | CASRGGINSPLHF
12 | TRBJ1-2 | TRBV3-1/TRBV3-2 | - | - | TGTGCCAGCAGCCAAGATAGGGGTGGCTACACCTTC | CASSQDRGGYTF
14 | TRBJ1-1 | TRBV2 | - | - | TGTGCCAGCAGTCGCGGACTCATGAACACTGAAGCTTTCTTT | CASSRGLMNTEAFF
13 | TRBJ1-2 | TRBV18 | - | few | TGTGCCAGCTCGGACACAGGGTGGGATGGCTACACCTTC | CASSDTGWDGYTF
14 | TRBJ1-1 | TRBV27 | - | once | TGTGCCAGCAGTTTTGGAGGGTTGAACACTGAAGCTTTCTTT | CASSFGGLNTEAFF
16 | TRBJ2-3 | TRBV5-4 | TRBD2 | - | TGTGCCAGCAGCCCCCTCGCCAGCGGGGGGGCTAATACGCAGTATTTT | CASSPLASGGANTQYF
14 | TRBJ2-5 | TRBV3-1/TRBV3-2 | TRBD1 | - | TGTGCCAGCAGCCAACACCGGGACAGAGAGACCCAGTACTTC | CASSQHRDRETQYF
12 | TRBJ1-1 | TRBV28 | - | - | TGTGCCAGCCTACAGCTCAACACTGAAGCTTTCTTT | CASLQLNTEAFF
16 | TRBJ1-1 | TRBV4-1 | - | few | TGCGCCAGCAGCCAAGCTGGGGGACACTCAGGGACTGAAGCTTTCTTT | CASSQAGGHSGTEAFF
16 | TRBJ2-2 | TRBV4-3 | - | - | TGCGCCAGCAGCCAAGACATACGGTGGAACACCGGGGAGCTGTTTTTT | CASSQDIRWNTGELFF
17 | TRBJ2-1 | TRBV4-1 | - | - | TGCGCCAGCAGCCACGTCCGGCTACAGGGCCAATACAATGAGCAGTTCTTC | CASSHVRLQGQYNEQFF
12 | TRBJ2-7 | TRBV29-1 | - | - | TGCAGCGTTGAGGGCAGTTACTACGAGCAGTACTTC | CSVEGSYYEQYF
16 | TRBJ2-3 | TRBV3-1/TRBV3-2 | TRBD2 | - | TGTGCCAGCAGCCAAGACGGACTAGGGTCTACAGATACGCAGTATTTT | CASSQDGLGSTDTQYF
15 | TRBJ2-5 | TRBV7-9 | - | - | TGTGCCAGCAGCTTCCAGGGGGGACAGAGAGAGACCCAGTACTTC | CASSFQGGQRETQYF